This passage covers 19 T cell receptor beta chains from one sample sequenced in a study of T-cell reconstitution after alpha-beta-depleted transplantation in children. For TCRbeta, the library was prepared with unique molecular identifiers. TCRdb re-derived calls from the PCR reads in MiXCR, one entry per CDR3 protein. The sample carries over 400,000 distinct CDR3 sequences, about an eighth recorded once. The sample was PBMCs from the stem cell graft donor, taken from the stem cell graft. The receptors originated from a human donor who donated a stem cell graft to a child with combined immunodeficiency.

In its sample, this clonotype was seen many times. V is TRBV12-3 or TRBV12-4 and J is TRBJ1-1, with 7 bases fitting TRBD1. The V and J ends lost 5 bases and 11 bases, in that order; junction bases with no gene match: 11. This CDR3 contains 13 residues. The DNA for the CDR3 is TGTGCCAGCAGTGTTAGGACAGGAAGTCGTGCTTTCTTT. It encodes CASSVRTGSRAFF.

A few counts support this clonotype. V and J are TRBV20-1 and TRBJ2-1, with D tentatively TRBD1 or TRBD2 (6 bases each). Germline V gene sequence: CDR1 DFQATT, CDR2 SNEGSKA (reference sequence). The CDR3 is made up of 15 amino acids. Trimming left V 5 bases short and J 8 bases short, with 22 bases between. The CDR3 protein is CSAHKRGGPRDEQFF. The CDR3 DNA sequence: TGCAGTGCTCATAAGAGAGGGGGGCCCAGGGATGAGCAGTTCTTC.

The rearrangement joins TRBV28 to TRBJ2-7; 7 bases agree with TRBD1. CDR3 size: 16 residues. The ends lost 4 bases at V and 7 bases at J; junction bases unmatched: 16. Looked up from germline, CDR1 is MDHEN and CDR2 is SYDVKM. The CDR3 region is CASSYFRLRQGGEQYF. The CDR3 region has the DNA TGTGCCAGCAGTTATTTTCGATTGAGACAGGGCGGAGAGCAGTACTTC.

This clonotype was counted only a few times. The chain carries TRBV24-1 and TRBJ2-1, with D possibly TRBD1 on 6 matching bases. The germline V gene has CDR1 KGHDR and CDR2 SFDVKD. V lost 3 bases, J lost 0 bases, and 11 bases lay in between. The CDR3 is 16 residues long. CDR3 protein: CATSDRDIHSYNEQFF. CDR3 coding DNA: TGTGCCACCAGTGATAGGGACATCCACTCCTACAATGAGCAGTTCTTC.

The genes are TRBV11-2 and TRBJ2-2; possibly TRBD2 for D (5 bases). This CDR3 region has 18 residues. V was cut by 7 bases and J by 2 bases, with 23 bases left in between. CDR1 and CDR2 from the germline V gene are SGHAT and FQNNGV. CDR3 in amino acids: CASNVIYLARVNTGELFF. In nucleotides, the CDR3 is TGTGCCAGCAATGTGATCTATTTGGCGAGGGTTAACACCGGGGAGCTGTTTTTT.

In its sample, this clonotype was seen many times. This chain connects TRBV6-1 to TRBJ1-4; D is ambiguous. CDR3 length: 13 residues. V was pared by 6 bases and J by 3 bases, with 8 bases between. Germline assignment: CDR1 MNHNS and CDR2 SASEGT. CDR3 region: CASRDVPNEKLFF. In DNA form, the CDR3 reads TGTGCCAGCAGGGATGTTCCTAATGAAAAACTGTTTTTT.

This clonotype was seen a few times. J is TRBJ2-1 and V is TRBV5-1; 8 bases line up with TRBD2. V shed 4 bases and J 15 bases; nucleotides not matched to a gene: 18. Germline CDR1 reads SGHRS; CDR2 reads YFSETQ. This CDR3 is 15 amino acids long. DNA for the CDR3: TGCGCCAGCAGCCCCCAAGCGGGAGATCGAACGGTGTGGTTCTTC. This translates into CASSPQAGDRTVWFF.

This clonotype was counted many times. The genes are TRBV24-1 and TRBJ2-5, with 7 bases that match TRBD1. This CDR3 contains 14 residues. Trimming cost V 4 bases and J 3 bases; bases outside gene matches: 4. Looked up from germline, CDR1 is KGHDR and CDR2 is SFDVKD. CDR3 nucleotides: TGTGCCACCAGTGACCCCGGGACAGAAGAGACCCAGTACTTC. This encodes CATSDPGTEETQYF.

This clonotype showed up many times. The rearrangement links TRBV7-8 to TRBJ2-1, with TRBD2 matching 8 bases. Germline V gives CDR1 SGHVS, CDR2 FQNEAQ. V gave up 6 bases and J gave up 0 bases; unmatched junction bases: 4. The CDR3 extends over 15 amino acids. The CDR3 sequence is CASRKSGSSYNEQFF. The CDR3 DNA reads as TGTGCCAGCAGGAAAAGCGGGAGCTCCTACAATGAGCAGTTCTTC.

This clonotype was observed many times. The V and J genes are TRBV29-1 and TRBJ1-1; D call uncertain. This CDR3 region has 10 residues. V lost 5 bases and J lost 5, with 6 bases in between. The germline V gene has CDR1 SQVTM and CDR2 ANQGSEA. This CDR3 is CSVPWTEAFF. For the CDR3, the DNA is TGCAGCGTTCCGTGGACTGAAGCTTTCTTT.

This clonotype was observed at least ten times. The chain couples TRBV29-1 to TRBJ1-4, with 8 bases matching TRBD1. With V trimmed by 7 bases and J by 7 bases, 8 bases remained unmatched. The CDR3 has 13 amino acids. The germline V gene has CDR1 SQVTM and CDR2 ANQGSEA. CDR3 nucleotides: TGCAGCGCCAGCGGGACAGGAGGTGAAAAACTGTTTTTT. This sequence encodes CSASGTGGEKLFF.

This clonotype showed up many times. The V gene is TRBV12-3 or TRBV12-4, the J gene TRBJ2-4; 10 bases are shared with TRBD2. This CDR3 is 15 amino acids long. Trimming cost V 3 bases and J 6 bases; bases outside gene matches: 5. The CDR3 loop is CASSFWLAGVNIQYF. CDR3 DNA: TGTGCCAGCAGTTTCTGGCTAGCGGGAGTAAACATTCAGTACTTC.

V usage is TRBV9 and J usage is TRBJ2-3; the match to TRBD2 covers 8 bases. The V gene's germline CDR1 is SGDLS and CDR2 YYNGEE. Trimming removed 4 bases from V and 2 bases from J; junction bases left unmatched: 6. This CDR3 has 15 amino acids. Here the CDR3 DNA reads TGTGCCAGCAGCACCCAGCGGGAGAACACAGATACGCAGTATTTT. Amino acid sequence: CASSTQRENTDTQYF.

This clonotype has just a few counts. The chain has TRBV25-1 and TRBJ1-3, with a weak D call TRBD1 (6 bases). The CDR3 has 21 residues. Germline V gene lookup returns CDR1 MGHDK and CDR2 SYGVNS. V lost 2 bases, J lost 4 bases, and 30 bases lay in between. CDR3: CASSEGGANSHSWARGNTIYF. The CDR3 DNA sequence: TGTGCCAGCAGTGAAGGGGGGGCCAATAGCCACTCCTGGGCACGAGGAAACACCATATATTTT.

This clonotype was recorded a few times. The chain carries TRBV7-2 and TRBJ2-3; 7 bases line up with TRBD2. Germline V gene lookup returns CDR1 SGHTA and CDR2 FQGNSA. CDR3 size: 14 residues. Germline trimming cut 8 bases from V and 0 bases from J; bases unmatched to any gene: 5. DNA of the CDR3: TGTGCCAGCGAGCGGGGACTTAGCACAGATACGCAGTATTTT. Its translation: CASERGLSTDTQYF. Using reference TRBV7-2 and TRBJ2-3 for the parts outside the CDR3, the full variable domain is GAGVSQSPSNKVTEKGKDVELRCDPISGHTALYWYRQSLGQGLEFLIYFQGNSAPDKSGLPSDRFSAERTGGSVSTLTIQRTQQEDSAVYLCASERGLSTDTQYFGPGTRLTVL.

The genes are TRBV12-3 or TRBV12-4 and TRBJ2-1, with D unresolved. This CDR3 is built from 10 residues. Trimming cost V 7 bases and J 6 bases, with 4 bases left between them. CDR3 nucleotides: TGTGCCAGCACCGCCAATGAGCAGTTCTTC. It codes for CASTANEQFF.

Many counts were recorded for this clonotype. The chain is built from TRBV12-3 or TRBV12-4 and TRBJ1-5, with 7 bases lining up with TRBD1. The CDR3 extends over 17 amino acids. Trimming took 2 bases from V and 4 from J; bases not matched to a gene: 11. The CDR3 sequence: CASSLPLRGGENQPQHF. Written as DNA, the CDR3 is TGTGCCAGCAGTTTACCCCTCAGGGGGGGGGAGAATCAGCCCCAGCATTTT.

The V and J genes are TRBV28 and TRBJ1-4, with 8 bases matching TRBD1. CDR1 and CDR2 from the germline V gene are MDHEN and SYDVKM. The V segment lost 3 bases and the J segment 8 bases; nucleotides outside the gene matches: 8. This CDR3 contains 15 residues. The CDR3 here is CASSFGQGGSEKLFF. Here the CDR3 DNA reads TGTGCCAGCAGTTTTGGACAGGGAGGATCAGAAAAACTGTTTTTT.

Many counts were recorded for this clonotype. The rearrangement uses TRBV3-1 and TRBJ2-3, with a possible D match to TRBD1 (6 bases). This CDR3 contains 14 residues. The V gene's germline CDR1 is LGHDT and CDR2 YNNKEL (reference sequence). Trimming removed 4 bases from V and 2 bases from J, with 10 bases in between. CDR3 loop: CASSLGADTDTQYF. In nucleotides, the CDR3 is TGTGCCAGCAGCCTGGGGGCCGACACAGATACGCAGTATTTT.